Listed below are T cell receptor beta chains from one sample, sequenced in a study of T-cell reconstitution after alpha-beta-depleted transplantation in children. TCRdb redid the calling of the PCR reads with MiXCR, one entry per CDR3 protein. This sample has around 500,000 distinct CDR3 sequences, with 20% to 25% found just once. Sequenced material: PBMCs, mostly from graft donor cells, taken 360 days after TCRalphabeta/CD19-depleted stem cell transplant. These receptor sequences come from a boy under three years old who had a stem cell transplant for acute myeloid leukemia, so the T cells may come from the graft donor. The CDR3 runs from the conserved cysteine through the conserved F or W. D genes are given only for firm matches. Expanded clones get a size class; other rows say once, few or many, or leave the size out.

v_gene	d_gene	j_gene	abundance	CDR3nt	CDR3aa
TRBV20-1	NA	TRBJ2-7	many	TGCAGTGCTATAGGAGGAAGGGTTCCCTACGAGCAGTACTTC	CSAIGGRVPYEQYF
TRBV12-3/TRBV12-4	TRBD1	TRBJ1-1	NA	TGTGCCAGCAGTTTAGAAAGGACAGGGGCGGGAAACACTGAAGCTTTCTTT	CASSLERTGAGNTEAFF
TRBV25-1	NA	TRBJ1-2	many	TGTGCCAGCAGTGAACGGCTATGGACAGCGTCTGGCTACACCTTC	CASSERLWTASGYTF
TRBV5-1	NA	TRBJ2-1	NA	TGCGCCAGCAGCTTGAGGGACACCCACAATGAGCAGTTCTTC	CASSLRDTHNEQFF
TRBV28	TRBD2	TRBJ2-3	few	TGTGCCAGCATCTGGCGGGGGGGCTTAGATACGCAGTATTTT	CASIWRGGLDTQYF
TRBV5-6	NA	TRBJ2-5	once	TGTGCCAGCAGCTTTTGGGGCCTGGGGGGTAGCCAAGAGACCCAGTACTTC	CASSFWGLGGSQETQYF
TRBV29-1	NA	TRBJ2-2	many	TGCAGCGTTGAAGATGTGACCCCCGGGGAGCTGTTTTTT	CSVEDVTPGELFF
TRBV3-1	TRBD1	TRBJ1-2	NA	TGTGCCAGCAGCCAACAGACAGGGGACTATGGCTACACCTTC	CASSQQTGDYGYTF
TRBV11-1	TRBD1	TRBJ2-6	NA	TGTGCCAGCAGCAACCTCGGTGGGACAGGGGGCGATTTCTCTGGGGCCAACGTCCTGACTTTC	CASSNLGGTGGDFSGANVLTF
TRBV27	TRBD1	TRBJ1-6	NA	TGTGCCAGCAGTTTAGGGGACAGGGGGCACTCACCCCTCCACTTT	CASSLGDRGHSPLHF
TRBV12-3/TRBV12-4	TRBD1	TRBJ1-2	NA	TGTGCCAGCAGTCACGGGACAGGGGAAGGCTACACCTTC	CASSHGTGEGYTF
TRBV2	NA	TRBJ2-1	NA	TGTGCCAGCAGTCCTAGCTATGCGCAGTTCTTC	CASSPSYAQFF